This T cell receptor beta chain is drawn from a study of T cells in Graves' hyperthyroidism and ophthalmopathy. Study conclusions and caveats: The model made its ophthalmopathy prediction, and onset followed a median around six months later. In the blood, most expanded thyroid clonotypes above 0.001 appeared as well.

In this sample, this clonotype turned up a few times. Its antigen remains unknown. This may be a read error, as it is one base from a much larger clone. What was amplified from RNA transcripts were TCR beta CDR3 regions. With the HTBI primer set, the TCR CDR3 went through a first round of RT-PCR. TCRdb processed the multiplex PCR reads anew with MiXCR; each CDR3 protein has one entry. This sample carries about 290,000 distinct CDR3 sequences, roughly 15% of them seen once, and the ten largest clones take more than 7.5%. The CDR3 contains 13 residues. V dropped 8 bases and J dropped 7 bases, with 15 bases sitting between them. In germline, CDR1 is SGHTA, CDR2 FQGTGA.

The rearrangement joins TRBV7-3 to TRBJ2-1; D may be TRBD2 (6 bases). Source material: blood. This clonotype originated in a woman aged 30 to 39 with Graves' hyperthyroidism that later progressed to Graves' ophthalmopathy. The CDR3 DNA reads as TGTGCCAGCGCCGACGGGAGCCGGAATGAGCAGTTCTTC. It encodes CASADGSRNEQFF.